The clone carrying this T cell receptor (beta chain) has just a few counts. Its matching antigen is unknown. CDR3 length: 16 residues. CDR1 is MNHEY and CDR2 is SMNVEV in the germline V gene (reference sequence). V dropped 4 bases and J dropped 1 base, with 16 bases sitting between them. Each CDR3 protein is one row after TCRdb ran MiXCR on the reads. The table records approximately 910,000 distinct CDR3 sequences, 30% to 40% of them present only once. The sample originates from a study of T cell repertoires in cytomegalovirus infection. This chain links TRBV27 with TRBJ1-1, with D possibly matching TRBD1 (5 bases). The specimen comprised cultured CD8+ T cells from PBMCs, sampled from culture after CMV antigen stimulation. This clonotype originated in a human donor in good health (CMV status not recorded). Some clones in this sample may be carry-over from other donors' samples. CDR3 bases: TGTGCCAGCAGTTCGTATAGGACACTCCAGAACACTGAAGCTTTCTTT. Translating gives CASSSYRTLQNTEAFF.